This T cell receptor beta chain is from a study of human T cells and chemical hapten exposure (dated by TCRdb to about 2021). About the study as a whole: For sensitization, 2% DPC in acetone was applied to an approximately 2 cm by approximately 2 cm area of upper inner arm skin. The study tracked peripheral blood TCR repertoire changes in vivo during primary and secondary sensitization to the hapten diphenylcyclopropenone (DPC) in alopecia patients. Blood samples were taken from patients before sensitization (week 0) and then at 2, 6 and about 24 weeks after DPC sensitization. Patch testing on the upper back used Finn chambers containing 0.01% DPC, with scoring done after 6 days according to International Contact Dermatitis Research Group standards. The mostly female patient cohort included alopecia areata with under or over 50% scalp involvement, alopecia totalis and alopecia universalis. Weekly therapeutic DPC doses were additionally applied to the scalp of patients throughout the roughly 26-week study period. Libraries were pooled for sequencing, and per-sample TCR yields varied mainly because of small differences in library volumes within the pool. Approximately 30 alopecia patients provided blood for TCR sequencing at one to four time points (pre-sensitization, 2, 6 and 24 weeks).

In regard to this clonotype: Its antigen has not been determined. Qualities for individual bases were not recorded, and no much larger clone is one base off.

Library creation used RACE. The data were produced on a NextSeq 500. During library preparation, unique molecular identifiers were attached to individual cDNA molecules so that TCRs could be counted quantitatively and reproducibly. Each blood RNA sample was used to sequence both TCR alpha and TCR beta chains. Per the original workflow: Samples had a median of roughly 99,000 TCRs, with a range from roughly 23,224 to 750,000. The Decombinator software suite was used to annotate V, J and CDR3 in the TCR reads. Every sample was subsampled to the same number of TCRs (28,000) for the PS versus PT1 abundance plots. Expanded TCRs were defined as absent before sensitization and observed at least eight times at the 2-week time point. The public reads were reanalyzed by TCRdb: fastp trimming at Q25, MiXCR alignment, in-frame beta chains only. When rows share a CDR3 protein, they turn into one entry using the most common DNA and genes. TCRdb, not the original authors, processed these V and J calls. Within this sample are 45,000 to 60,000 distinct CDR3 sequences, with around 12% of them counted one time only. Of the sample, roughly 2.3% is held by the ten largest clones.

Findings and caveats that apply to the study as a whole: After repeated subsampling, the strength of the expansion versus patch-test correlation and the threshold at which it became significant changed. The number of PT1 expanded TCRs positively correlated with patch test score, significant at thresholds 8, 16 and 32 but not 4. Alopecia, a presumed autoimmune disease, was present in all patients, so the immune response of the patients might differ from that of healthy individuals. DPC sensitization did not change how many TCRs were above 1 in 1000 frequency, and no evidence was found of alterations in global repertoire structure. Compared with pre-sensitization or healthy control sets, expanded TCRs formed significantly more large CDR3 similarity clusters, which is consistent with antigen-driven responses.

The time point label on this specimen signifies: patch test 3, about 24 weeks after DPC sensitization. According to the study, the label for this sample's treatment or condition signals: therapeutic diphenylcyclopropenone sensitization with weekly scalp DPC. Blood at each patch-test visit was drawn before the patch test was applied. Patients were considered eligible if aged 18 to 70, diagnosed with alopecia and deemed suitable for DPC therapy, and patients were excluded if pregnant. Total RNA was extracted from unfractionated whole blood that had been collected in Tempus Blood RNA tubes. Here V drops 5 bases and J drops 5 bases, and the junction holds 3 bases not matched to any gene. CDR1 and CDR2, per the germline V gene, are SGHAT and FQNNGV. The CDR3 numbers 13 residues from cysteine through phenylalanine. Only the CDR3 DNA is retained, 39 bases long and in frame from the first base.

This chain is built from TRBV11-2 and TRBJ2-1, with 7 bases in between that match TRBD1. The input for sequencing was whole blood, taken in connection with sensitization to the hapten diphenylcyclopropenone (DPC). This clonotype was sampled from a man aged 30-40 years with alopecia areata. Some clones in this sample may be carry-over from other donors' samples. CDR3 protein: CASSADRNNEQFF. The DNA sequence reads TGTGCCAGCAGCGCGGACAGGAACAATGAGCAGTTCTTC.